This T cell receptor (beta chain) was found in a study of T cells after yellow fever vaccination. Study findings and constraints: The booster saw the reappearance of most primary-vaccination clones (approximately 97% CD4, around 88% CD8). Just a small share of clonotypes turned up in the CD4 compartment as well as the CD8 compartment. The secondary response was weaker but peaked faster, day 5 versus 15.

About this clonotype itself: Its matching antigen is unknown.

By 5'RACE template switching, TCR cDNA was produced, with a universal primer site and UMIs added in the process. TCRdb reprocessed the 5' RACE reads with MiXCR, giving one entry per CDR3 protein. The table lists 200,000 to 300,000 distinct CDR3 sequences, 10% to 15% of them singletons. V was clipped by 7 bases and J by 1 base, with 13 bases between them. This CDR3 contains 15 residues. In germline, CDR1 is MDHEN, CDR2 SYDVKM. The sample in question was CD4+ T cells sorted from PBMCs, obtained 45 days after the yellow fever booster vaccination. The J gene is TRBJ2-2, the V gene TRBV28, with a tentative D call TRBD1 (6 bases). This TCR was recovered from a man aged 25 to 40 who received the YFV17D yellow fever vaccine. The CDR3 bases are TGTGCCAGCATCCCGGACAGTATGAACACCGGGGAGCTGTTTTTT. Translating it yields CASIPDSMNTGELFF.